One sample yielded the 16 T cell receptor beta chains listed below, sequenced in a study of blood T cell repertoires in COVID-19. TCRdb's table, derived via immunoSEQ multiplex PCR, lists solely in-frame clones and lacks some. The table includes some 140,000 clones, 75% to 95% detected once. Sample: peripheral blood. The receptors were sampled from a man aged 50 to 60 with acute or convalescent COVID-19.

This chain links TRBV19 with TRBJ1-1; TRBD1 aligns across 7 bases. This CDR3 comprises 15 residues. Germline trimming cut 5 bases from V and 1 base from J; bases unmatched to any gene: 7. CDR1 LNHDA and CDR2 SQIVND come from the germline V gene (reference sequence). CDR3 region: CASSPPTGRNTEAFF. CDR3 in DNA: TGTGCCAGTAGTCCACCGACAGGGAGGAACACTGAAGCTTTCTTT.

The rearrangement links TRBV3-1 (or the pseudogene TRBV3-2) to TRBJ1-5; D not certain. Germline V CDR1 and CDR2: LGHDT, YNNKEL (reference sequence). Deletions cut 3 bases from V and 7 bases from J, with 13 bases between. The CDR3 contains 14 residues. CDR3 region: CASSQASRGQPQHF. The CDR3 DNA reads as TGTGCCAGCAGCCAGGCGTCGAGAGGCCAGCCCCAGCATTTT.

This chain uses TRBV4-1 with TRBJ2-1; 7 nucleotides agree with TRBD1. With 3 bases clipped from V and 10 bases from J, the junction kept 6 bases outside the gene matches. CDR1 and CDR2 (germline): MGHRA, YSYEKL. The CDR3 totals 13 residues. The CDR3 spells CASSQETGDEQFF. CDR3 DNA sequence: TGCGCCAGCAGCCAGGAAACAGGGGACGAGCAGTTCTTC.

V and J are TRBV4-3 and TRBJ1-2; 11 bases line up with TRBD1. The J segment lost 4 bases and the V segment lost 0 bases, leaving 4 bases of the junction unmatched. The CDR3 loop spans 16 amino acids. The germline V gene has CDR1 LGHNA and CDR2 YSLEER. The CDR3 sequence: CASSQDGDRGFYGYTF. CDR3 bases: TGCGCCAGCAGCCAAGATGGGGACAGGGGGTTCTATGGCTACACCTTC.

The J gene is TRBJ2-7, the V gene TRBV7-2, with TRBD2 matching 13 bases. This CDR3 spans 16 amino acids. Germline CDR1 SGHTA, CDR2 FQGNSA. With V trimmed by 1 base and J by 6 bases, 6 bases remained unmatched. CDR3 DNA sequence: TGTGCCAGCAGCTTAGGGGCGGGACTAGCGGGATCCGAGCAGTACTTC. Its protein product is CASSLGAGLAGSEQYF.

V gene TRBV11-3 combines with J gene TRBJ2-2; D unclear. The germline V and J ends were trimmed by 5 bases and 4 bases, with 8 bases remaining between them. The CDR3 runs 13 residues. Germline values: CDR1 SGHNT, CDR2 YENEEA. The DNA for the CDR3 is TGTGCCAGCAGCCTTATCCCCACCGGGGAGCTGTTTTTT. Amino acids: CASSLIPTGELFF.

The chain links TRBV28 to TRBJ1-3; D might be TRBD1 (6 bases). V was shortened by 8 bases and J by 6 bases, with 11 bases between the two germline ends. This CDR3 is built from 12 residues. Germline CDR1 reads MDHEN; CDR2 reads SYDVKM. Here the CDR3 reads CASRAGANTIYF. The CDR3 bases are TGTGCCAGCCGTGCGGGGGCAAACACCATATATTTT.

The V gene is TRBV6-1, the J gene TRBJ1-1; a possible D gene is TRBD1 (5 bases). Germline V CDR1 and CDR2: MNHNS, SASEGT. This CDR3 has 15 residues. V was pared by 2 bases and J by 0 bases, with 10 bases between. CDR3 sequence: CASSEIGGVNTEAFF. CDR3 DNA sequence: TGTGCCAGCAGTGAAATCGGGGGTGTGAACACTGAAGCTTTCTTT.

Of note for this clone: Other DNA sequences in the sample encode the same CDR3. The CDR3 protein is CASSVGGSYNSPLHF. In DNA form, the CDR3 reads TGTGCCAGCAGCGTTGGGGGGTCCTATAATTCACCCCTCCACTTT. The chain combines TRBV9 with TRBJ1-6, with a weak D call TRBD1 (5 bases). The CDR3 spans 15 residues. Trimming took off 2 bases at V and 1 base at J, with 7 bases between the two ends. Looked up from germline, CDR1 is SGDLS and CDR2 is YYNGEE.

V and J are TRBV6-1 and TRBJ2-7; weak D call: TRBD1 (6 bases). The germline V gene has CDR1 MNHNS and CDR2 SASEGT. Trimming stripped 1 base from V and 4 bases from J, with 17 bases between. The CDR3 covers 16 residues. As DNA, the CDR3 is TGTGCCAGCAGTGAAGGGAGAGGGGGAATACGGTACGAGCAGTACGTC. Amino acids: CASSEGRGGIRYEQYV.

The chain uses TRBV6-5 and TRBJ2-1; D is possibly TRBD2 (7 bases). Germline CDR1 MNHEY, CDR2 SVGAGI. V lost 10 bases to trimming and J lost 2 bases, with 15 bases between them. The CDR3 covers 14 residues. Here the CDR3 DNA reads TGTGCCACTGGGGGGCGGGGGACCTACAATGAGCAGTTCTTC. Protein sequence: CATGGRGTYNEQFF.

The rearrangement links TRBV13 to TRBJ1-1; 7 bases agree with TRBD1. This CDR3 has 15 amino acids. V shed 2 bases and J 0 bases; nucleotides not matched to a gene: 3. Germline CDR1 reads PRHDT; CDR2 reads FYEKMQ (reference sequence). CDR3 sequence reads: CASSLRGQMNTEAFF. The CDR3 DNA sequence: TGTGCCAGCAGCTTACGGGGACAGATGAACACTGAAGCTTTCTTT.

V and J are TRBV6-5 and TRBJ1-2; D is possibly TRBD1 (6 bases). The germline V and J ends were trimmed by 5 bases and 3 bases, with 13 bases remaining between them. Germline CDR1 MNHEY, CDR2 SVGAGI. The CDR3 extends over 14 amino acids. The CDR3 nucleotides are TGTGCCAGCAGTCCTAGGACAGCCGACTATGGCTACACCTTC. Protein: CASSPRTADYGYTF.

V and J are TRBV5-8 and TRBJ1-4; D call uncertain. The CDR3 spans 13 residues. CDR1 is SGHTS and CDR2 is YDEGEE in the germline V gene. V lost 3 bases to trimming and J lost 4 bases, with 7 bases between them. This CDR3 reads CASSYRVNEKLFF. CDR3 DNA: TGTGCCAGCAGCTATAGAGTTAATGAAAAACTGTTTTTT.

This clone is labeled as medium-sized. V usage is TRBV4-1 and J usage is TRBJ2-7; D might be TRBD1 (6 bases). The CDR3 totals 15 residues. Between the trimmed V and J ends, which lost 4 bases and 3 bases, there was a span of 16 bases. Germline V lookup: CDR1 MGHRA, CDR2 YSYEKL. CDR3 nucleotide sequence: TGCGCCAGCAGCCGCGGTTTTGGGGGCCGCTACGAGCAGTACGTC. It translates to CASSRGFGGRYEQYV.

The chain combines TRBV4-1 with TRBJ2-2; TRBD2 matches 13 bases. Germline V lookup: CDR1 MGHRA, CDR2 YSYEKL. The CDR3 is 18 residues long. The trim removed 2 bases at V and 2 bases at J, leaving 5 bases unmatched. This chain's CDR3 is CASSQPGLAGPNTGELFF. The DNA of the CDR3 is TGCGCCAGCAGCCAACCGGGACTAGCGGGACCTAACACCGGGGAGCTGTTTTTT.